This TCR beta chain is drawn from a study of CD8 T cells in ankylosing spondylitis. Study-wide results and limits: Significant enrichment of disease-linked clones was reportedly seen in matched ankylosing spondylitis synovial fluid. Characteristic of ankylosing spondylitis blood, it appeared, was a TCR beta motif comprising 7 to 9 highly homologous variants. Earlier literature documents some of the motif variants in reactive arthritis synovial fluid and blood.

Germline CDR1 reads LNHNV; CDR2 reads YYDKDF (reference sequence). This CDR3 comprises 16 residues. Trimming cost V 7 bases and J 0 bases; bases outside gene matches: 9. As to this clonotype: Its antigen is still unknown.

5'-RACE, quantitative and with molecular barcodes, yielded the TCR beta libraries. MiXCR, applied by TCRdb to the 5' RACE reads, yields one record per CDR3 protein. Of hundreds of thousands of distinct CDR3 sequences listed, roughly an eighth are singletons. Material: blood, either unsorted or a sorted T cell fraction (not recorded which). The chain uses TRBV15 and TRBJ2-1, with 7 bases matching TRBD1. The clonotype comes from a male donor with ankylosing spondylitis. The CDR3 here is CATTRQGFSSYNEQFF. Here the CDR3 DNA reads TGTGCCACCACCCGACAGGGCTTCTCCTCCTACAATGAGCAGTTCTTC.